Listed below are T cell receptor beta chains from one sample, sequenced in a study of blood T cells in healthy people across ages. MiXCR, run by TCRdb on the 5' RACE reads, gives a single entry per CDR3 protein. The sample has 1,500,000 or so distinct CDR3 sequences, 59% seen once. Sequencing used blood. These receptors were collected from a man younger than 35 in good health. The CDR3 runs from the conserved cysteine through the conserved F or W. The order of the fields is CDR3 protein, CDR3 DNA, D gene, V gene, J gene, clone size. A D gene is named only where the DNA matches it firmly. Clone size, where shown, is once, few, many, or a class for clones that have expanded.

CDR3: CASSQAHQEDRDFSGYTF; DNA: TGTGCCAGCAGCCAAGCCCACCAAGAGGACAGGGACTTCTCCGGCTACACCTTC; D: TRBD1; V: TRBV3-1; J: TRBJ1-2; size: -
CDR3: CSVLTGPREQYF; DNA: TGCAGCGTCTTAACAGGCCCGCGGGAGCAGTACTTC; D: -; V: TRBV29-1; J: TRBJ2-7; size: few
CDR3: CASSQTDSQSYEQYF; DNA: TGTGCCAGCAGCCAGACGGACAGTCAATCCTACGAGCAGTACTTC; D: -; V: TRBV4-2; J: TRBJ2-7; size: -
CDR3: CASSPNRAGTEAFF; DNA: TGCGCCAGCAGCCCAAACCGAGCGGGCACTGAAGCTTTCTTT; D: -; V: TRBV4-3; J: TRBJ1-1; size: few
CDR3: CASSRSREEQFF; DNA: TGTGCCAGCAGCCGAAGTCGGGAAGAGCAGTTCTTC; D: -; V: TRBV11-1; J: TRBJ2-1; size: once
CDR3: CASSPQTGGVWETQYF; DNA: TGTGCCAGCAGCCCACAGACTGGGGGCGTCTGGGAGACCCAGTACTTC; D: -; V: TRBV9; J: TRBJ2-5; size: -
CDR3: CASSSPHQPQHF; DNA: TGTGCCAGCAGCTCTCCGCATCAGCCCCAGCATTTT; D: -; V: TRBV5-5; J: TRBJ1-5; size: few
CDR3: CASSDPARGHIQETQYF; DNA: TGTGCCAGCAGTGATCCTGCCAGGGGGCACATTCAAGAGACCCAGTACTTC; D: TRBD1; V: TRBV25-1; J: TRBJ2-5; size: -
CDR3: CASSSGQGASPTEQYF; DNA: TGTGCCAGCAGTTCTGGGCAGGGGGCTTCTCCTACCGAGCAGTACTTC; D: TRBD1; V: TRBV27; J: TRBJ2-7; size: few
CDR3: CASSLEPTGRAYGYTF; DNA: TGCGCCAGCAGCCTAGAACCGACAGGGCGGGCCTATGGCTACACCTTC; D: TRBD1; V: TRBV4-1; J: TRBJ1-2; size: -
CDR3: CSALPGGPPDEQFF; DNA: TGCAGTGCCCTCCCGGGAGGCCCCCCCGATGAGCAGTTCTTC; D: TRBD2; V: TRBV20-1; J: TRBJ2-1; size: -
CDR3: CASSLEGGSTDTQYF; DNA: TGCGCCAGCAGCTTGGAAGGCGGGAGTACAGATACGCAGTATTTT; D: TRBD2; V: TRBV5-1; J: TRBJ2-3; size: few
CDR3: CSASRDYEQYF; DNA: TGCAGTGCTAGTAGGGACTACGAGCAGTACTTC; D: -; V: TRBV20-1; J: TRBJ2-7; size: -
CDR3: CSVQGRSTDTQYF; DNA: TGCAGTGTCCAGGGAAGGAGCACAGATACGCAGTATTTT; D: -; V: TRBV20-1; J: TRBJ2-3; size: few
CDR3: CSAREGEWRTTNGAYEQYF; DNA: TGCAGTGCTAGAGAAGGTGAGTGGAGGACCACGAATGGCGCCTACGAGCAGTACTTC; D: -; V: TRBV20-1; J: TRBJ2-7; size: -
CDR3: CAISDWSEAFF; DNA: TGTGCCATCAGTGATTGGAGTGAAGCTTTCTTT; D: -; V: TRBV10-3; J: TRBJ1-1; size: -
CDR3: CASSPPGLAAETQYF; DNA: TGTGCCAGCAGTCCGCCGGGACTAGCAGCAGAGACCCAGTACTTC; D: TRBD2; V: TRBV28; J: TRBJ2-5; size: few
CDR3: CASSTPWDLNTEAFF; DNA: TGTGCCAGTAGTACGCCCTGGGACTTGAACACTGAAGCTTTCTTT; D: -; V: TRBV19; J: TRBJ1-1; size: -
CDR3: CVSSPFERGPEYTQYF; DNA: TGTGTCAGCAGCCCCTTCGAGAGGGGGCCTGAATATACGCAGTATTTT; D: TRBD1; V: TRBV7-9; J: TRBJ2-3; size: -
CDR3: CSAGSGMDTGELFF; DNA: TGCAGTGCTGGTAGCGGGATGGACACCGGGGAGCTGTTTTTT; D: TRBD2; V: TRBV20-1; J: TRBJ2-2; size: -
CDR3: CASSLSAGELYNEQFF; DNA: TGCGCCAGTTCGTTGTCAGCGGGGGAGCTTTACAATGAGCAGTTCTTC; D: TRBD2; V: TRBV5-1; J: TRBJ2-1; size: few
CDR3: CSARDPGPTGELFF; DNA: TGCAGTGCTAGAGATCCGGGACCCACCGGGGAGCTGTTTTTT; D: -; V: TRBV20-1; J: TRBJ2-2; size: few
CDR3: CASSPLMTGKQYF; DNA: TGTGCCAGCAGTCCCCTGATGACCGGCAAGCAGTACTTC; D: -; V: TRBV28; J: TRBJ2-7; size: few
CDR3: CASSVSHRNEQYF; DNA: TGTGCCAGCAGTGTAAGCCACAGAAACGAGCAGTACTTC; D: -; V: TRBV27; J: TRBJ2-7; size: many
CDR3: CASSLAAGQGSYNEQFF; DNA: TGTGCCAGCAGCTTAGCCGCGGGACAGGGATCCTACAATGAGCAGTTCTTC; D: TRBD1; V: TRBV7-2; J: TRBJ2-1; size: few
CDR3: CASSQEIMGEQFF; DNA: TGTGCCAGCAGCCAAGAGATTATGGGTGAGCAGTTCTTC; D: -; V: TRBV3-1; J: TRBJ2-1; size: -
CDR3: CASSLTRTGGGDEQFF; DNA: TGTGCCAGCAGTTTAACCCGGACAGGGGGCGGAGATGAGCAGTTCTTC; D: TRBD1; V: TRBV27; J: TRBJ2-1; size: -
CDR3: CASSQESGFTEYEQYF; DNA: TGCGCCAGCAGCCAAGAGTCCGGATTCACCGAATACGAGCAGTACTTC; D: -; V: TRBV4-1; J: TRBJ2-7; size: few
CDR3: CASHRWDREEETQYF; DNA: TGTGCCAGCCACCGATGGGACAGAGAAGAAGAGACCCAGTACTTC; D: TRBD1; V: TRBV6-2/TRBV6-3; J: TRBJ2-5; size: -
CDR3: CASSVRGIYGYTF; DNA: TGTGCCAGCAGTGTAAGGGGGATCTATGGCTACACCTTC; D: -; V: TRBV27; J: TRBJ1-2; size: -
CDR3: CASSESASGKNEQFF; DNA: TGCGCCAGCAGTGAGTCGGCTAGCGGGAAGAATGAGCAGTTCTTC; D: TRBD2; V: TRBV10-2; J: TRBJ2-1; size: -
CDR3: CASTPVSYNEQFF; DNA: TGTGCCAGCACCCCTGTCAGCTACAATGAGCAGTTCTTC; D: -; V: TRBV2; J: TRBJ2-1; size: few
CDR3: CASSLALQGGNEQFF; DNA: TGTGCCAGCAGCTTAGCGCTACAGGGCGGGAATGAGCAGTTCTTC; D: -; V: TRBV7-2; J: TRBJ2-1; size: -
CDR3: CASSLVPDSTDTQYF; DNA: TGTGCCAGCAGCTTGGTTCCGGACAGCACAGATACGCAGTATTTT; D: -; V: TRBV5-5; J: TRBJ2-3; size: -
CDR3: CASSQETSGSQGNEQFF; DNA: TGTGCCAGCAGCCAAGAAACTAGCGGGAGCCAGGGGAATGAGCAGTTCTTC; D: TRBD2; V: TRBV4-2; J: TRBJ2-1; size: -
CDR3: CASSPGERDKNIQYF; DNA: TGTGCCAGCAGCCCCGGGGAGCGGGACAAAAACATTCAGTACTTC; D: TRBD2; V: TRBV7-6; J: TRBJ2-4; size: -
CDR3: CASATGRYSNQPQHF; DNA: TGTGCCAGCGCCACGGGACGGTATAGCAATCAGCCCCAGCATTTT; D: -; V: TRBV11-2; J: TRBJ1-5; size: -
CDR3: CSVDWGLRGYTF; DNA: TGCAGCGTTGACTGGGGATTGCGTGGCTACACCTTC; D: -; V: TRBV29-1; J: TRBJ1-2; size: -
CDR3: CASSFLPGGADTDTQYF; DNA: TGTGCCAGCAGCTTTTTACCTGGGGGCGCGGACACAGATACGCAGTATTTT; D: -; V: TRBV7-9; J: TRBJ2-3; size: -
CDR3: CASSETGYDGDEQFF; DNA: TGTGCCAGCAGCGAAACGGGTTACGACGGCGATGAGCAGTTCTTC; D: -; V: TRBV11-2; J: TRBJ2-1; size: few
CDR3: CASIPPGTLHTEAFF; DNA: TGTGCCAGCATTCCACCAGGCACGCTGCACACTGAAGCTTTCTTT; D: -; V: TRBV2; J: TRBJ1-1; size: -
CDR3: CASSWGETTQYF; DNA: TGCGCCAGCAGCTGGGGAGAGACAACGCAGTATTTT; D: -; V: TRBV5-1; J: TRBJ2-3; size: -
CDR3: CASRRTSGDYEQYF; DNA: TGTGCCAGCAGGAGGACTAGCGGGGACTACGAGCAGTACTTC; D: TRBD2; V: TRBV6-1; J: TRBJ2-7; size: -
CDR3: CASSLVSQGLNEQYF; DNA: TGCGCCAGCAGCTTGGTTTCACAGGGTTTGAACGAGCAGTACTTC; D: -; V: TRBV5-1; J: TRBJ2-7; size: -
CDR3: CASSPASPFGTDTQYF; DNA: TGTGCCAGCAGCCCGGCCAGCCCCTTCGGGACAGATACGCAGTATTTT; D: -; V: TRBV7-2; J: TRBJ2-3; size: few
CDR3: CSARGIPGPSFF; DNA: TGCAGTGCTAGAGGTATACCGGGACCCTCTTTCTTT; D: -; V: TRBV20-1; J: TRBJ1-1; size: -
CDR3: CASSRYGSIGAETQYF; DNA: TGTGCCAGCAGTAGGTACGGAAGTATTGGAGCCGAGACCCAGTACTTC; D: -; V: TRBV12-3/TRBV12-4; J: TRBJ2-5; size: -
CDR3: CSARDGDRGPNEQYF; DNA: TGCAGTGCTAGAGATGGGGACAGGGGGCCAAACGAGCAGTACTTC; D: TRBD1; V: TRBV20-1; J: TRBJ2-7; size: -
CDR3: CASSVAGKTVHNSPLHF; DNA: TGTGCCAGCAGCGTAGCTGGTAAGACAGTTCATAATTCACCCCTCCACTTT; D: -; V: TRBV9; J: TRBJ1-6; size: once
CDR3: CASSEYPPGYGYTF; DNA: TGTGCCAGCAGTGAGTATCCACCAGGCTATGGCTACACCTTC; D: -; V: TRBV2; J: TRBJ1-2; size: -
CDR3: CASSTRASTDTQYF; DNA: TGTGCCAGCAGCACTCGAGCGTCTACAGATACGCAGTATTTT; D: -; V: TRBV7-2; J: TRBJ2-3; size: -
CDR3: CSVVYQDRGITDTQYF; DNA: TGCAGCGTTGTATACCAAGACAGGGGCATCACAGATACGCAGTATTTT; D: TRBD1; V: TRBV29-1; J: TRBJ2-3; size: -
CDR3: CACAVRGETQYF; DNA: TGTGCCTGCGCGGTCAGGGGGGAGACCCAGTACTTC; D: TRBD1; V: TRBV3-1; J: TRBJ2-5; size: once
CDR3: CASSWTSGSTGELFF; DNA: TGTGCCAGCAGTTGGACTAGCGGGTCCACCGGGGAGCTGTTTTTT; D: TRBD2; V: TRBV2; J: TRBJ2-2; size: once
CDR3: CASSTSGPPNEQYF; DNA: -; D: -; V: TRBV6-5; J: TRBJ2-7; size: -
CDR3: CATSSSRTSVDEQYF; DNA: TGTGCCACCAGCAGCTCTAGGACTAGCGTTGACGAGCAGTACTTC; D: TRBD2; V: TRBV15; J: TRBJ2-7; size: -
CDR3: CASSVGQVSLSDEQYF; DNA: TGCGCCAGCAGCGTGGGACAGGTTTCCCTTAGCGACGAGCAGTACTTC; D: TRBD1; V: TRBV5-1; J: TRBJ2-7; size: -
CDR3: CSARPPRGSAYSYEQYF; DNA: TGCAGTGCTAGGCCTCCCCGGGGGTCAGCCTATTCGTACGAGCAGTACTTC; D: -; V: TRBV20-1; J: TRBJ2-7; size: -
CDR3: CASRTGMVGYTF; DNA: TGTGCCAGCAGGACAGGGATGGTCGGCTACACCTTC; D: TRBD1; V: TRBV28; J: TRBJ1-2; size: few